This T cell receptor beta chain was captured in a study of T cell repertoires in cytomegalovirus infection. Turning to the study itself: Both a matching HLA type and CMV infection were indicated by public TCR beta signatures.

Each CDR3 protein is one row after TCRdb ran MiXCR on the reads. The sample lists around 740,000 distinct CDR3 sequences, 35% occurring once. V was trimmed by 4 bases and J by 3 bases, leaving 12 bases between them. The V gene's germline CDR1 is SGHVS and CDR2 FNYEAQ. CDR3 length: 14 amino acids. About this clonotype: Its antigen is not identified.

Study-level findings and limits: Cumulative frequency of public TCR beta families picked out carriers of CMV plus the relevant HLA. Clonotype analysis showed dominance of the ex vivo response by HLA-C-restricted CMV-specific TCR beta clonotypes.

Sequencing was carried out using PBMCs. The source of this sequence is a human donor in good health (CMV status not recorded). Some clones in this sample may be carry-over from other donors' samples. This rearrangement joins TRBV7-6 to TRBJ1-1, with no clear D. The CDR3 protein is CASSSDRGYTEAFF. The CDR3 DNA reads as TGTGCCAGCAGCTCTGACCGCGGGTACACTGAAGCTTTCTTT. Full variable domain (missing parts from reference TRBV7-6 and TRBJ1-1): GAGVSQSPRYKVTKRGQDVALRCDPISGHVSLYWYRQALGQGPEFLTYFNYEAQQDKSGLPNDRFSAERPEGSISTLTIQRTEQRDSAMYRCASSSDRGYTEAFFGQGTRLTVV.